The rows below give T cell receptor beta chains drawn from one sample of a study of T cell responses to AZD1222 COVID-19 vaccine. Using immunoSEQ multiplex PCR, the repertoire was profiled, and TCRdb retains in-frame clones only, with some absent. The sample includes 90,000 to 130,000 clones, around 84% of them seen just once. The source was peripheral blood, collected on day 0 of AZD1222 vaccination. The receptor set was obtained from an adult in good health. Each CDR3 is given with its conserved first and last residue. D genes are given only for firm matches. Size is stated for part of the rows, as once, few or many counts, or as a class when the clone is expanded.

TRBJ2-5	NA	TRBD2	TRBV3-1/TRBV3-2	18	CASSPGTSGGAGSATQYF	TGTGCCAGCAGCCCGGGGACTAGCGGGGGGGCCGGGTCAGCGACCCAGTACTTC
TRBJ2-7	NA	TRBD1	TRBV5-1	15	CASSLEAGGEGEQYF	TGCGCCAGCAGCTTGGAGGCAGGGGGAGAGGGCGAGCAGTACTTC
TRBJ1-2	NA	NA	TRBV5-1	16	CASSISGIPSNYGYTF	TGCGCCAGCAGCATATCCGGGATCCCATCTAACTATGGCTACACCTTC
TRBJ2-5	NA	NA	TRBV11-3	13	CASSLGQGETQYF	TGTGCCAGCAGCTTAGGGCAGGGAGAGACCCAGTACTTC
TRBJ1-2	NA	NA	TRBV6-4	11	CASKTGNGYTF	TGTGCCAGCAAAACAGGGAATGGCTACACCTTC
TRBJ1-4	many	NA	TRBV2	15	CASSLQGATNEKLFF	TGTGCCAGCAGTCTCCAGGGAGCAACTAATGAAAAACTGTTTTTT
TRBJ1-5	once	NA	TRBV30	17	CAWSGARHLYSNQPQHF	TGTGCCTGGAGTGGGGCCCGACACCTCTATAGCAATCAGCCCCAGCATTTT
TRBJ1-1	NA	TRBD1	TRBV4-1	17	CASSQVPGTGHNTEAFF	TGCGCCAGCAGCCAAGTTCCCGGGACAGGGCATAACACTGAAGCTTTCTTT
TRBJ1-3	NA	NA	TRBV12-5	13	CASGLSSGNTIYF	TGTGCTAGTGGCCTAAGCTCTGGAAACACCATATATTTT
TRBJ1-3	NA	NA	TRBV5-1	16	CASSFEGTGGGNTIYF	TGCGCCAGCAGCTTCGAGGGCACGGGAGGTGGAAACACCATATATTTT
TRBJ1-2	NA	NA	TRBV5-4	16	CASSHAYGSAVYGYTF	TGTGCCAGCAGCCACGCGTATGGCAGCGCTGTCTATGGCTACACCTTC
TRBJ2-5	NA	NA	TRBV7-3	13	CASSPRQEETQYF	TGTGCCAGCAGCCCTCGACAGGAGGAGACCCAGTACTTC
TRBJ1-1	NA	NA	TRBV14	16	CASSQYLLLRDTEAFF	TGTGCCAGCAGCCAGTATCTATTGCTTCGAGACACTGAAGCTTTCTTT
TRBJ2-2	NA	NA	TRBV12-3/TRBV12-4	13	CASSFQVTGELFF	TGTGCCAGCAGTTTCCAGGTCACCGGGGAGCTGTTTTTT
TRBJ1-2	NA	NA	TRBV4-2	14	CASSQEDGFYGYTF	TGTGCCAGCAGCCAAGAGGACGGCTTCTATGGCTACACCTTC
TRBJ2-2	NA	TRBD1	TRBV5-1	18	CASSSLSGQGGTTGELFF	TGCGCCAGCAGCTCCCTCTCGGGACAGGGGGGGACCACCGGGGAGCTGTTTTTT
TRBJ1-5	NA	TRBD1	TRBV4-1	15	CASSQGGQAQWPQHF	TGCGCCAGCAGCCAAGGGGGACAGGCCCAATGGCCCCAGCATTTT
TRBJ1-6	NA	NA	TRBV2	12	CASREASGALHF	TGTGCCAGCAGGGAAGCCTCGGGGGCCCTCCACTTT